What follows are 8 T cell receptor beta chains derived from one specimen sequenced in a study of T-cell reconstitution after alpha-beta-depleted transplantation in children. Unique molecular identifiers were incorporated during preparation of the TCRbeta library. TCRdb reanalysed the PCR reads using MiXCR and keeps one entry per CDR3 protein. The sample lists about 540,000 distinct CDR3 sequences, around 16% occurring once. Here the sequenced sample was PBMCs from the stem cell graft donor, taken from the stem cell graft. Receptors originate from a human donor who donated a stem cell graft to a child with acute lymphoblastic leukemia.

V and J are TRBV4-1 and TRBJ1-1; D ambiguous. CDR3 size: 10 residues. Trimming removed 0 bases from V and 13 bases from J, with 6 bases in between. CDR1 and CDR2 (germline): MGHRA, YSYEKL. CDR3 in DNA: TGCGCCAGCAGCCAAGAGAGCGTTTTCTTT. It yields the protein CASSQESVFF.

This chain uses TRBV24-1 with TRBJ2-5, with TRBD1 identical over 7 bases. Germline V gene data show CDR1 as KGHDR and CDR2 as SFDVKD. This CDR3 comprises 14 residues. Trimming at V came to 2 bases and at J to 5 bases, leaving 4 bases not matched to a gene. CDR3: CATSDSTGRETQYF. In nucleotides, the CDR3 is TGTGCCACCAGTGATTCGACAGGGCGGGAGACCCAGTACTTC.

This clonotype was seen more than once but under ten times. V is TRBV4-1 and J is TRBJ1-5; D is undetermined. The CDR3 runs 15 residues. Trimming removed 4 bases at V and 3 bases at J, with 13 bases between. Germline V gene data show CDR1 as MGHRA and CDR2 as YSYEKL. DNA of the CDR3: TGCGCCAGCAGCCCGGTGGTGGGATTCAATCAGCCCCAGCATTTT. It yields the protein CASSPVVGFNQPQHF.

CDR3 sequence: CSVEETGGYTDTQYF. As DNA, the CDR3 is TGCAGCGTTGAAGAAACGGGCGGGTACACAGATACGCAGTATTTT. This sequence joins TRBV29-1 and TRBJ2-3; D might be TRBD2 (5 bases). Trimming cost V 0 bases and J 2 bases, with 12 bases left between them. Per the germline V gene, CDR1 is SQVTM and CDR2 is ANQGSEA. The CDR3 is 15 residues long.

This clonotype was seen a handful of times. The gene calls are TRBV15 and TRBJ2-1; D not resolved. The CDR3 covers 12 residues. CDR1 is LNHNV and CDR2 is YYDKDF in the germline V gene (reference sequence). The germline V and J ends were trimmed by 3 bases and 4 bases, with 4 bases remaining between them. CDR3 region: CATSRAYNEQFF. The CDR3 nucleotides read TGTGCCACCAGCAGGGCTTACAATGAGCAGTTCTTC.

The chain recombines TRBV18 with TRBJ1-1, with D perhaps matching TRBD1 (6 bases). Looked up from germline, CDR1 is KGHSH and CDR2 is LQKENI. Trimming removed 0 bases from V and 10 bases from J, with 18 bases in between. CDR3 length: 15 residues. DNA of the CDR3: TGTGCCAGCTCACCACCGGTGGTACAGGGATCGAGAGCTTTCTTT. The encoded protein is CASSPPVVQGSRAFF.

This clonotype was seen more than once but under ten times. Written as DNA, the CDR3 is TGTGCCAGCAGCGCCGGGGGAGCAGGAGATACGCAGTATTTT. Translated, it gives CASSAGGAGDTQYF. The V call is TRBV7-9, the J call TRBJ2-3; D is possibly TRBD2 (6 bases). The CDR3 runs 14 residues. Trimming left V 5 bases short and J 5 bases short, with 14 bases between. Germline V gene data show CDR1 as SEHNR and CDR2 as FQNEAQ (reference sequence).

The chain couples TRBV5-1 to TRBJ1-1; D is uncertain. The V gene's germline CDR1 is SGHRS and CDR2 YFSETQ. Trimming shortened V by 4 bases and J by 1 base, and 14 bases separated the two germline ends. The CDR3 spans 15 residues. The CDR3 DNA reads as TGCGCCAGCAGCCTTCTTACGCAACCGAACACTGAAGCTTTCTTT. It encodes CASSLLTQPNTEAFF.